This entry describes one T cell receptor (beta chain). Repertoires were generated with immunoSEQ multiplex PCR, while TCRdb's copy carries only in-frame clones and drops some. The table lists 550,000 to 800,000 clones, about 90% of them singletons. The record originates from a study of shared clonotypes between healthy human individuals. V shed 5 bases and J 8 bases; nucleotides not matched to a gene: 8. CDR1 and CDR2 from the germline V gene are SEHNR and FQNEAQ (reference sequence). The CDR3 spans 14 residues. Combining CD45RO+ cells with CCR7-negative CD45RA+ TemRA cells gave CD8 memory. Material: memory CD8+ T cells from PBMCs. Subset defined: CD45RO+ cells pooled with CCR7-negative TemRA cells. The chain combines TRBV7-9 with TRBJ1-2; 10 bases agree with TRBD1. The clonotype comes from a man aged 18 to 30 in good health. Some clones in this sample may be carry-over from other donors' samples. The CDR3 here is CASSPAGTGVGYTF. The CDR3 nucleotides read TGTGCCAGCAGCCCTGCAGGGACAGGGGTGGGCTACACCTTC. The full variable domain, completed using reference TRBV7-9 and TRBJ1-2, is DTGVSQNPRHKITKRGQNVTFRCDPISEHNRLYWYRQTLGQGPEFLTYFQNEAQLEKSRLLSDRFSAERPKGSFSTLEIQRTEQGDSAMYLCASSPAGTGVGYTFGSGTRLTVV.